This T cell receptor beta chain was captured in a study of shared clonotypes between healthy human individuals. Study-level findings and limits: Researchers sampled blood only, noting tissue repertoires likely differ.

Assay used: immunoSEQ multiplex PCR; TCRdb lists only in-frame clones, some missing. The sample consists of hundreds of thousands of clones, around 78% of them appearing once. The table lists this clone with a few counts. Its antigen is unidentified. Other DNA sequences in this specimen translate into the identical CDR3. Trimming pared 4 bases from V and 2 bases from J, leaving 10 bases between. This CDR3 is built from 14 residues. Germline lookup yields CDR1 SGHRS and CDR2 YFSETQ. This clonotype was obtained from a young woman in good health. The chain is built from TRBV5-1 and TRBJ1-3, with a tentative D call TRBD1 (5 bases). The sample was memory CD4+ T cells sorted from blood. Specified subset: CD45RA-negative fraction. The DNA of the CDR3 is TGCGCCAGCAGCCTCGGGACTGCTGGAAACACCATATATTTT. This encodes CASSLGTAGNTIYF.